The rows below give T cell receptor beta chains drawn from one sample of a study of T cell responses to AZD1222 COVID-19 vaccine. Clones were sequenced by immunoSEQ multiplex PCR, and TCRdb holds only the in-frame ones, with some missing. The sample carries 100,000 to 150,000 clones, 90% recorded once. The sample in question was peripheral blood, obtained on day 0 of MenACWY control vaccination. Receptors were obtained from an adult in good health. Each CDR3 is given with its conserved first and last residue. A D gene is named only where the DNA matches it firmly. Size is omitted from some rows. Given values are once, few, many or a class for expanded clones.

CDR3 DNA: TGTGCCAGCAGTTTATGGGTAGGGGATGGCTACACCTTC
CDR3 protein: CASSLWVGDGYTF
D gene: .
J gene: TRBJ1-2
V gene: TRBV28
clone size: .
CDR3 length: 13

CDR3 DNA: TGTGCCACCTCAAGGCAGGGAAACTATGGCTACACCTTC
CDR3 protein: CATSRQGNYGYTF
D gene: .
J gene: TRBJ1-2
V gene: TRBV10-3
clone size: .
CDR3 length: 13

CDR3 DNA: TGCAGCGCCACGAGGGGCCAAGCCAAAAACATTCAGTACTTC
CDR3 protein: CSATRGQAKNIQYF
D gene: .
J gene: TRBJ2-4
V gene: TRBV29-1
clone size: .
CDR3 length: 14

CDR3 DNA: TGTGCCAGCAGTGAAATCAGGGTCCGGGCAGATACGCAGTATTTT
CDR3 protein: CASSEIRVRADTQYF
D gene: .
J gene: TRBJ2-3
V gene: TRBV6-1
clone size: .
CDR3 length: 15

CDR3 DNA: TGTGCCAGCAGCTCCCCAAGGCGGGGGGAATACAATGAGCAGTTCTTC
CDR3 protein: CASSSPRRGEYNEQFF
D gene: TRBD2
J gene: TRBJ2-1
V gene: TRBV7-9
clone size: .
CDR3 length: 16

CDR3 DNA: TGTGCCAGCAGCTTAGCAGGGTTGGATGGCTACACCTTC
CDR3 protein: CASSLAGLDGYTF
D gene: .
J gene: TRBJ1-2
V gene: TRBV7-2
clone size: .
CDR3 length: 13

CDR3 DNA: TGTGCCAGCAAGTTTATAGCCGGGGAGCTGTTTTTT
CDR3 protein: CASKFIAGELFF
D gene: .
J gene: TRBJ2-2
V gene: TRBV2
clone size: once
CDR3 length: 12

CDR3 DNA: TGTGCCAGCAGCTTTATGGCGGGTTTGTACAATGAGCAGTTCTTC
CDR3 protein: CASSFMAGLYNEQFF
D gene: .
J gene: TRBJ2-1
V gene: TRBV5-5
clone size: .
CDR3 length: 15

CDR3 DNA: TGCAGCGTTGATACAGGGAACACTGAAGCTTTCTTT
CDR3 protein: CSVDTGNTEAFF
D gene: .
J gene: TRBJ1-1
V gene: TRBV29-1
clone size: .
CDR3 length: 12

CDR3 DNA: TGTGCCAGCAGCCCCCGGGACAGGGCCACAGATACGCAGTATTTT
CDR3 protein: CASSPRDRATDTQYF
D gene: TRBD1
J gene: TRBJ2-3
V gene: TRBV3-1/TRBV3-2
clone size: .
CDR3 length: 15

CDR3 DNA: TGTGCCAGCAGCCACGGGGGGGTAGCCAACACCGGGGAGCTGTTTTTT
CDR3 protein: CASSHGGVANTGELFF
D gene: TRBD2
J gene: TRBJ2-2
V gene: TRBV3-1/TRBV3-2
clone size: .
CDR3 length: 16

CDR3 DNA: TGCGCCAGCAGCCCGACGGGAGGGAGAAGGGATGAAAAACTGTTTTTT
CDR3 protein: CASSPTGGRRDEKLFF
D gene: .
J gene: TRBJ1-4
V gene: TRBV5-1
clone size: .
CDR3 length: 16

CDR3 DNA: TGTGCCAGCAGCTTGGACCCGGGACTAGCGGGAGGGGGCTTCTACAATGAGCAGTTCTTC
CDR3 protein: CASSLDPGLAGGGFYNEQFF
D gene: TRBD2
J gene: TRBJ2-1
V gene: TRBV5-8
clone size: .
CDR3 length: 20

CDR3 DNA: TGTGCCAGCAGTGAACGTTGGAGTACTGAAGCTTTCTTT
CDR3 protein: CASSERWSTEAFF
D gene: .
J gene: TRBJ1-1
V gene: TRBV6-1
clone size: .
CDR3 length: 13

CDR3 DNA: TGTGCCAGCTGTCAAGGGTCCGGCAGGGGAGTACCTGGGGCCAACGTCCTGACTTTC
CDR3 protein: CASCQGSGRGVPGANVLTF
D gene: .
J gene: TRBJ2-6
V gene: TRBV27
clone size: .
CDR3 length: 19

CDR3 DNA: TGCGCCAGCAGCCCGGGACAGGGGGGGAGAGAGACCCAGTACTTC
CDR3 protein: CASSPGQGGRETQYF
D gene: TRBD1
J gene: TRBJ2-5
V gene: TRBV5-1
clone size: .
CDR3 length: 15

CDR3 DNA: TGTGCCAGTAGTCCCGTAGGACAGGCGGGAGAGACCCAGTACTTC
CDR3 protein: CASSPVGQAGETQYF
D gene: TRBD1
J gene: TRBJ2-5
V gene: TRBV19
clone size: .
CDR3 length: 15

CDR3 DNA: TGTGCCAGCAGCTTAGTTGGCGGGAGAGGCACAGATACGCAGTATTTT
CDR3 protein: CASSLVGGRGTDTQYF
D gene: TRBD2
J gene: TRBJ2-3
V gene: TRBV11-2
clone size: .
CDR3 length: 16

CDR3 DNA: TGTGCCAGCAGTGTAGTCCGAGCGGGGAATGAGCAGTTCTTC
CDR3 protein: CASSVVRAGNEQFF
D gene: TRBD2
J gene: TRBJ2-1
V gene: TRBV2
clone size: .
CDR3 length: 14

CDR3 DNA: TGTGCCAGCAGCCTGGGGGGGGCAGGCACTGAAGCTTTCTTT
CDR3 protein: CASSLGGAGTEAFF
D gene: .
J gene: TRBJ1-1
V gene: TRBV5-4
clone size: .
CDR3 length: 14

CDR3 DNA: TGTGCCAGCAGTTACTCAAGGGAACGAATGGCGGGCTACACCTTC
CDR3 protein: CASSYSRERMAGYTF
D gene: .
J gene: TRBJ1-2
V gene: TRBV6-2/TRBV6-3
clone size: .
CDR3 length: 15

CDR3 DNA: TGTGCCAGCAGCGTAGGTGAGGGTGGGGGGCTCCCAGCCCAGCATTTT
CDR3 protein: CASSVGEGGGLPAQHF
D gene: .
J gene: TRBJ1-5
V gene: TRBV9
clone size: .
CDR3 length: 16

CDR3 DNA: TGTGCCAGCAGCGTAGTAGACGGACCTAGCGGACTAAACACCGGGGAGCTGTTTTTT
CDR3 protein: CASSVVDGPSGLNTGELFF
D gene: TRBD2
J gene: TRBJ2-2
V gene: TRBV9
clone size: .
CDR3 length: 19